Listed here are 22 T cell receptor beta chains from one sample, sequenced in a study of control samples from healthy donors and cancer patients. This table comes from immunoSEQ multiplex PCR, and its TCRdb copy is limited to in-frame clones, with some not included. This table holds about 120,000 clones, roughly 90% found once. The sequencing input was blood. These receptors came from a woman aged 18-29 years in good health.

The genes are TRBV21-1 and TRBJ2-1; the D call of TRBD1 is as the table states it, not checked on the DNA. TRBV21-1 counts as a pseudogene. This CDR3 spans 16 amino acids. Here the CDR3 DNA reads TGTGCCAGCAGCAAAGCGCTGGGGACAGGGAGTAATGAGCAGTTCTTC. Amino acids: CASSKALGTGSNEQFF.

This chain uses TRBV15 with TRBJ2-2; TRBD2 matches at 9 bases. Germline trimming cut 5 bases from V and 6 bases from J; bases unmatched to any gene: 7. This CDR3 is 15 amino acids long. Looked up from germline, CDR1 is LNHNV and CDR2 is YYDKDF (reference sequence). The CDR3 spells CATSQRREGAGELFF. CDR3 coding DNA: TGTGCCACCAGCCAGAGGCGGGAGGGGGCCGGGGAGCTGTTTTTT.

The CDR3 protein is CASSLEWAGGREQYF. In DNA form, the CDR3 reads TGTGCCAGCAGCTTAGAGTGGGCGGGAGGACGCGAGCAGTACTTC. The gene calls are TRBV11-2 and TRBJ2-7, with 8 bases lining up with TRBD2. Per germline, CDR1 SGHAT and CDR2 FQNNGV. This CDR3 spans 15 amino acids. V lost 0 bases and J lost 6; bases outside the gene matches: 7. Using reference TRBV11-2 and TRBJ2-7 for the parts outside the CDR3, the full variable domain is EAGVAQSPRYKIIEKRQSVAFWCNPISGHATLYWYQQILGQGPKLLIQFQNNGVVDDSQLPKDRFSAERLKGVDSTLKIQPAKLEDSAVYLCASSLEWAGGREQYFGPGTRLTVT.

The chain carries TRBV27 and TRBJ2-7; either TRBD1 or TRBD2 may supply D (5 bases each). V lost 8 bases and J lost 2, with 19 bases in between. Per the germline V gene, CDR1 is MNHEY and CDR2 is SMNVEV (reference sequence). CDR3 length: 15 amino acids. CDR3 amino acids: CASSRLGTMAYEQYF. The CDR3 coding sequence is TGTGCCAGCTCAAGACTTGGGACGATGGCCTACGAGCAGTACTTC.

This rearrangement joins TRBV19 to TRBJ1-2; the D gene is possibly TRBD1 (6 bases). The V gene lost 7 bases and the J gene lost 8 bases, with 17 bases spanning the gap. Germline V gene data show CDR1 as LNHDA and CDR2 as SQIVND (reference sequence). This CDR3 comprises 13 residues. For the CDR3, the DNA is TGTGCCAGTAACTATGACAGGACGGGCGGCTACACCTTC. It translates to CASNYDRTGGYTF.

V and J are TRBV19 and TRBJ1-5; possibly TRBD1 for D (5 bases). This CDR3 region has 14 residues. CDR1 LNHDA and CDR2 SQIVND come from the germline V gene (reference sequence). V was cut by 3 bases and J by 3 bases, with 9 bases left in between. CDR3 in amino acids: CASSIRGVNQPQHF. The CDR3 DNA is TGTGCCAGTAGTATTAGGGGCGTCAATCAGCCCCAGCATTTT.

The gene calls are TRBV28 and TRBJ1-5; 10 nucleotides align to TRBD1. CDR1 and CDR2 from the germline V gene are MDHEN and SYDVKM. The length of the CDR3 is 15 residues. Germline trimming cut 3 bases from V and 2 bases from J; bases unmatched to any gene: 1. The chain's CDR3 is CASSLGTGGNQPQHF. The CDR3 DNA reads TGTGCCAGCAGTTTGGGGACAGGGGGCAATCAGCCCCAGCATTTT.

The genes are TRBV6-5 and TRBJ1-2; D gene ambiguous. The V gene's germline CDR1 is MNHEY and CDR2 SVGAGI. The CDR3 sequence is 13 residues long. Trimming removed 6 bases from V and 1 base from J, with 9 bases in between. CDR3 amino acids: CASSPRDNYGYTF. As DNA, the CDR3 is TGTGCCAGCAGCCCGAGGGATAACTATGGCTACACCTTC.

The chain joins TRBV2 to TRBJ2-7, with D uncertain. The CDR3 contains 13 residues. V was clipped by 3 bases and J by 2 bases, with 8 bases between them. CDR1 and CDR2 from the germline V gene are SNHLY and FYNNEI. The CDR3 DNA is TGTGCCAGCAGTGACGTCAGTCCCTACGAGCAGTACTTC. As protein: CASSDVSPYEQYF.

V and J are TRBV12-5 and TRBJ2-3; D is unresolved. Germline V gene sequence: CDR1 LGHNT, CDR2 FRNRAP. The CDR3 is 12 residues long. With 8 bases removed from V and 5 bases from J, the gap between germline ends came to 11 bases. The CDR3 DNA sequence: TGTGCTAGTTCATTCGCACGAGATACGCAGTATTTT. Its protein is CASSFARDTQYF.

This clone appeared a single time. The chain joins TRBV9 to TRBJ1-4; 7 nucleotides agree with TRBD1. This CDR3 is 15 amino acids long. The V and J ends lost 3 bases and 7 bases, in that order; junction bases with no gene match: 9. Germline assignment: CDR1 SGDLS and CDR2 YYNGEE. In DNA form, the CDR3 reads TGTGCCAGCAGCGCCGGACAGGATCGAGGTGAAAAACTGTTTTTT. This translates into CASSAGQDRGEKLFF.

In this sample, this clone turned up once. V gene TRBV9 combines with J gene TRBJ1-4, with 7 bases lining up with TRBD1. This CDR3 is built from 16 residues. Germline assignment: CDR1 SGDLS and CDR2 YYNGEE. V dropped 3 bases and J dropped 4; count of bases not matched to a gene: 9. The CDR3 spells CASSAGTEPFNEKLFF. CDR3 DNA sequence: TGTGCCAGCAGCGCCGGGACAGAGCCATTTAATGAAAAACTGTTTTTT.

The V call is TRBV19, the J call TRBJ2-3, with 11 nucleotides matching TRBD2. The V gene end was trimmed by 6 bases and the J gene end by 2 bases; junction bases not matched to a gene: 4. Per the germline V gene, CDR1 is LNHDA and CDR2 is SQIVND (reference sequence). This CDR3 comprises 15 residues. The chain's CDR3 is CASSSLAGDTDTQYF. The CDR3 DNA sequence: TGTGCCAGTAGCTCACTAGCGGGGGACACAGATACGCAGTATTTT.

This chain uses TRBV19 with TRBJ2-1; D remains ambiguous. V was trimmed by 1 base and J by 6 bases, leaving 13 bases between them. Germline V gene data show CDR1 as LNHDA and CDR2 as SQIVND (reference sequence). The length of the CDR3 is 15 residues. DNA for the CDR3: TGTGCCAGTAGTATAGGTGACGGGCTGACCAATGAGCAGTTCTTC. Translating it yields CASSIGDGLTNEQFF. The full variable domain, rest sourced from reference TRBV19 and TRBJ2-1, is DGGITQSPKYLFRKEGQNVTLSCEQNLNHDAMYWYRQDPGQGLRLIYYSQIVNDFQKGDIAEGYSVSREKKESFPLTVTSAQKNPTAFYLCASSIGDGLTNEQFFGPGTRLTVL.

A single count supports this clone. CDR3 protein: CASSLGGSFAETQYF. CDR3 coding DNA: TGTGCCAGCAGCTTAGGCGGGAGTTTCGCAGAGACCCAGTACTTC. The rearrangement uses TRBV7-2 and TRBJ2-5, with 7 bases fitting TRBD2. The junction had 6 bases not matched to a gene; V was cut back by 1 base and J by 4 bases. Germline values: CDR1 SGHTA, CDR2 FQGNSA. The CDR3 extends over 15 amino acids.

The rearrangement links TRBV27 to TRBJ1-2; D not resolved. Trimming took 3 bases from V and 4 from J, leaving 12 bases between them. The CDR3 runs 14 residues. The germline CDR1 and CDR2 sequences are MNHEY and SMNVEV (reference sequence). The CDR3 here is CASSFFRGLYGYTF. The CDR3 coding sequence is TGTGCCAGCAGTTTTTTTCGGGGTCTCTATGGCTACACCTTC.

The rearrangement uses TRBV28 and TRBJ1-1, with 8 bases lining up with TRBD1. In germline, CDR1 is MDHEN, CDR2 SYDVKM. Trimming took 4 bases from V and 6 from J; bases not matched to a gene: 7. The CDR3 loop spans 14 amino acids. The CDR3 loop is CASSWQTGDPEAFF. CDR3 bases: TGTGCCAGCAGTTGGCAGACAGGGGATCCTGAAGCTTTCTTT.

V is TRBV27 and J is TRBJ2-3, with 9 bases fitting TRBD1. CDR1 is MNHEY, CDR2 SMNVEV, per germline (reference sequence). This CDR3 has 14 amino acids. V lost 8 bases and J lost 4; bases outside the gene matches: 7. This CDR3 is CASSGGTGSDTQYF. The CDR3 coding sequence is TGTGCCAGCTCTGGTGGGACAGGGTCAGATACGCAGTATTTT.

The V gene is TRBV21-1, the J gene TRBJ1-5; TRBD1 was called by the table and not checked on the DNA. TRBV21-1 has pseudogene status. The CDR3 runs 14 residues. Here the CDR3 DNA reads TGTGCCAGCAGCACCTCAGGGAGCAATCAGCCCCAGCATTTT. Protein: CASSTSGSNQPQHF.

The V and J genes are TRBV7-9 and TRBJ1-4; the match to TRBD1 covers 10 bases. J lost 8 bases, V lost 5 bases, and 5 bases had no gene match. The germline V gene has CDR1 SEHNR and CDR2 FQNEAQ (reference sequence). This CDR3 is 14 amino acids long. CDR3 in amino acids: CASSTDRGAEKLFF. The CDR3, as DNA: TGTGCCAGCAGCACGGACAGGGGGGCGGAAAAACTGTTTTTT.

The CDR3, as DNA: TGTGCCAGCAGCTCCCAAGAGACCCAGTACTTC. Its translation is CASSSQETQYF. The chain carries TRBV5-6 and TRBJ2-5; D remains unclear. Germline V gene lookup returns CDR1 SGHDT and CDR2 YYEEEE. CDR3 length: 11 residues. V was shortened by 3 bases and J by 1 base, with 1 base between the two germline ends.

The chain employs TRBV18 and TRBJ2-7, with D tentatively TRBD1 (6 bases). Germline loops: CDR1 KGHSH, CDR2 LQKENI. With 2 bases removed from V and 4 bases from J, the gap between germline ends came to 27 bases. This CDR3 has 19 amino acids. CDR3 loop: CASSPFGARGAGAGYEQYF. CDR3 nucleotides: TGTGCCAGCTCACCATTTGGGGCCCGTGGGGCAGGGGCCGGATACGAGCAGTACTTC.